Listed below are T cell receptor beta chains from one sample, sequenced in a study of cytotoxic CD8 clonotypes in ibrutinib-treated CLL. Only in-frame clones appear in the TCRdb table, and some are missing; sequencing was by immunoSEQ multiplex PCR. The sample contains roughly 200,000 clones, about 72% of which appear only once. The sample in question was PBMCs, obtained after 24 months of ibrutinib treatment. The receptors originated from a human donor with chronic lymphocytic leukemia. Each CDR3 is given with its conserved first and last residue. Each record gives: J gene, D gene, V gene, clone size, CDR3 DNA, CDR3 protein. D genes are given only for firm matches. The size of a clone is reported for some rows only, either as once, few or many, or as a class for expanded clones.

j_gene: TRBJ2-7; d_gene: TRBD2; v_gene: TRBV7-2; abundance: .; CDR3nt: TGTGCCAGCAGCCAGGGACTAGCGGGAGGGTACGAGCAGTACTTC; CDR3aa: CASSQGLAGGYEQYF
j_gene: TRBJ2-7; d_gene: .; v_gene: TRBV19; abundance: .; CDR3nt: TGTGCCAGTAGTATAGGTTCCGAGTTCTACGAGCAGTACTTC; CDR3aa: CASSIGSEFYEQYF
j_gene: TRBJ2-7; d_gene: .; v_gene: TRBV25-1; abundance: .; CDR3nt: TGTGCCAGCAGTGATTACAGGAGGAGCTCCTACGAGCAGTACTTC; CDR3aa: CASSDYRRSSYEQYF
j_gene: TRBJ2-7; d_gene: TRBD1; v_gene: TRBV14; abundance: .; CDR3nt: TGTGCCAGCAGCCAAGTCACAGGGGCGCAGTACTTC; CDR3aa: CASSQVTGAQYF
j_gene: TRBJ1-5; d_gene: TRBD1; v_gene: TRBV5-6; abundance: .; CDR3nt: TGTGCCAGCAGCGTTACAGGGGTCAGCAATCAGCCCCAGCATTTT; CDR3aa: CASSVTGVSNQPQHF
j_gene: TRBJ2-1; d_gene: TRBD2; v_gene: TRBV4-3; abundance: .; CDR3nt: TGCGCCAGCAGCCAAGATCAACGGCTAGCGGGGTTCAATGAGCAGTTCTTC; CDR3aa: CASSQDQRLAGFNEQFF
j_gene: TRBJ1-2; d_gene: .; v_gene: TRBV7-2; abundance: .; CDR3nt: TGTGCCAGCAGCTTCGGGCAGGGAGGCTATGGCTACACCTTC; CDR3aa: CASSFGQGGYGYTF
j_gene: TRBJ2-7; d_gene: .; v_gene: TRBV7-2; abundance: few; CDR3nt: TGTGCCAGCAGCGACGCAGCGCGTAAGCAGTACTTC; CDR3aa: CASSDAARKQYF
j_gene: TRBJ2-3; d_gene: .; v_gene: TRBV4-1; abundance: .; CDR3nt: TGCGCCAGCAGCCAAAATGGGGGGCTAGCGGATATCACAGATACGCAGTATTTT; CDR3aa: CASSQNGGLADITDTQYF
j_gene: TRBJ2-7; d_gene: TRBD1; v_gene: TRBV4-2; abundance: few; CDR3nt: TGTGCCAGCAGCCAGGGACAGGGCTCCTACGAGCAGTACTTC; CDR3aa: CASSQGQGSYEQYF
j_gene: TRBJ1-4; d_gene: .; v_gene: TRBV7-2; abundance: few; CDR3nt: TGTGCCAGCAGCCCGGACGTATGGGATGAAAAACTGTTTTTT; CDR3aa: CASSPDVWDEKLFF
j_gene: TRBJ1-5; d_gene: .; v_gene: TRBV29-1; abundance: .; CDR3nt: TGCAGCGTAGTAACAGCGGATAGCAATCAGCCCCAGCATTTT; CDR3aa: CSVVTADSNQPQHF
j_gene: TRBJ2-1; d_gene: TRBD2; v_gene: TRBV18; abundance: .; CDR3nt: TGTGCCAGCTCGCCTAGCGGGAGAACCTACAATGAGCAGTTCTTC; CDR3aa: CASSPSGRTYNEQFF
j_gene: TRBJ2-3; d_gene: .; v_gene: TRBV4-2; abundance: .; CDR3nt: TGTGCCAGCAGCCCAGGCGATCTTGACGGCACAGATACGCAGTATTTT; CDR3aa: CASSPGDLDGTDTQYF
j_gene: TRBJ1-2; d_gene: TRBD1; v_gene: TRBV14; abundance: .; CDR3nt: TGTGCCAGCAGCCTCTACAGGGGGCAAGGCTACACCTTC; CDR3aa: CASSLYRGQGYTF
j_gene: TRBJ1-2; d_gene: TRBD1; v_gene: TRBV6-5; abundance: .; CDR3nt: TGTGCCAGCAGTTCGGACCGGGACAGGGTGGACTATGGCTACACCTTC; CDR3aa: CASSSDRDRVDYGYTF
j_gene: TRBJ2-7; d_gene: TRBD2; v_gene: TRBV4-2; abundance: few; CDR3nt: TGTGCCAGCAGCCAAGCCCCCGCATGGAGCGGGGCCCTCTCCTACGAGCAGTACTTC; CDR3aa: CASSQAPAWSGALSYEQYF
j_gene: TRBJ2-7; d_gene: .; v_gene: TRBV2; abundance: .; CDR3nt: TGTGCCAGCAAGTTGGGGGTGGGCGAGCAGTACTTC; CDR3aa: CASKLGVGEQYF
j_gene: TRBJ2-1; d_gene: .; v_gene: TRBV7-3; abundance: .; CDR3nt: TGTGCCAGCAGCTTAACGGAGTACAATGAGCAGTTCTTC; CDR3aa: CASSLTEYNEQFF
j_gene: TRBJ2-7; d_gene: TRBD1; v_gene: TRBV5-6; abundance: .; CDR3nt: TGTGCCAGCAGCCGACGGACAGGGGCGATCCCCGAGCAGTACTTC; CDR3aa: CASSRRTGAIPEQYF
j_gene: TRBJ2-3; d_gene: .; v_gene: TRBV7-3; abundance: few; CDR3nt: TGTGCCAGCAGCTTAACTGGTTCGGGACGGGGTTATACGCAGTATTTT; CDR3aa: CASSLTGSGRGYTQYF
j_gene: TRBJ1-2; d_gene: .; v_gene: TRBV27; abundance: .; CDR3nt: TGTGCCAGCAGTTTAGGGGGGGGCTCCAATGGCTACACCTTC; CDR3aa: CASSLGGGSNGYTF
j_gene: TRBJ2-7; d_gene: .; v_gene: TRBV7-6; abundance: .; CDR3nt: TGTGCCAGCAGCTCCCCGGAGGCCTACGAGCAGTACTTC; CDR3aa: CASSSPEAYEQYF
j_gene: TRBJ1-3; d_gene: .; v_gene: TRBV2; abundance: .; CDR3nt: TGTGCCAGCAGTGACGGGCGTTTCAGCAGAAACACCATATATTTT; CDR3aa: CASSDGRFSRNTIYF